The 6 T cell receptor beta chains given below trace back to one sample, sequenced in a study of cytomegalovirus exposure and HLA in healthy donors. This table comes from immunoSEQ multiplex PCR, and its TCRdb copy is limited to in-frame clones, with some not included. The table includes more than 85,000 clones, about nine tenths detected once. The specimen was PBMCs. These receptors originate from a woman aged 18 to 35 in good health and CMV-seronegative.

V is TRBV29-1 and J is TRBJ2-3; D gene unclear. V was cut by 1 base and J by 0 bases, with 8 bases left in between. The CDR3 is 14 residues long. Looked up from germline, CDR1 is SQVTM and CDR2 is ANQGSEA. CDR3 sequence (DNA): TGCAGCGTTGAAGGGCAGATGAGCACAGATACGCAGTATTTT. Its protein product is CSVEGQMSTDTQYF.

The chain carries TRBV25-1 and TRBJ1-1; weak D call: TRBD1 (5 bases). CDR3 size: 15 residues. Germline CDR1 is MGHDK and CDR2 is SYGVNS. The V end lost 7 bases, the J end lost 3 bases, and 18 bases lay between the germline ends. The CDR3 spells CASNPGQGYHTEAFF. DNA of the CDR3: TGTGCCAGCAACCCCGGGCAGGGATATCACACTGAAGCTTTCTTT.

To note about this clone: At one of its ends the junction is not consistent with the germline gene, which may arise from a read error. This sequence joins TRBV7-7 and TRBJ2-2; TRBD1 matches at 7 bases. This CDR3 is built from 15 residues. Germline lookup yields CDR1 SSHAT and CDR2 FNYEAQ (reference sequence). CDR3 sequence: CASSPTGSGGGELFF. The CDR3 DNA is TGTGCTAGCAGCCCGACAGGGAGTGGCGGCGGGGAGCTGTTTTTT.

The genes are TRBV7-2 and TRBJ2-1, with 9 positions matching TRBD2. V trimming: 5 bases; J trimming: 8 bases; junction bases outside the gene matches: 7. The CDR3 sequence is 14 residues long. Germline V gene lookup returns CDR1 SGHTA and CDR2 FQGNSA. DNA of the CDR3: TGTGCCAGCAGCAAGGCTAGCGGGAATTATGAGCAGTTCTTC. This sequence encodes CASSKASGNYEQFF.

The rearrangement uses TRBV7-2 and TRBJ2-3; 9 bases match TRBD2. The CDR3 runs to 15 residues. The J segment lost 4 bases and the V segment lost 5 bases, leaving 7 bases of the junction unmatched. Germline assignment: CDR1 SGHTA and CDR2 FQGNSA. The CDR3 spells CASSMGLAGADTQYF. CDR3 nucleotides: TGTGCCAGCAGCATGGGACTAGCTGGAGCAGATACGCAGTATTTT.

The chain recombines TRBV5-1 with TRBJ2-7; TRBD1 matches 7 bases. Trimming cost V 7 bases and J 1 base; bases outside gene matches: 11. Germline V lookup: CDR1 SGHRS, CDR2 YFSETQ. The CDR3 contains 15 residues. CDR3 nucleotides: TGCGCCAGCGGACCACGGACAGGTCGTTCCTACGAGCAGTACTTC. Residues: CASGPRTGRSYEQYF.